The entry below gives a single T cell receptor (beta chain) sequence along with its context. Its antigen remains unknown. These data originate in a study of cytomegalovirus exposure and HLA in healthy donors. 60 Vbeta and 13 Jbeta primers were used in PCR. The table came from immunoSEQ multiplex PCR; TCRdb's copy has only in-frame clones and leaves some out. Of some 150,000 clones in the sample, 80% to 90% were seen once. This CDR3 is built from 16 residues. After removal of 3 bases from V and 4 bases from J, the junction contained 6 bases not matched to a gene. Per germline, CDR1 KGHSH and CDR2 LQKENI. Study-wide findings and caveats: What a later analysis reportedly showed was that an Asian-associated ancestry cluster had fewer N-insertions than the approximately 670-donor mean. TCR beta sequences reportedly predicted the HLA-A and HLA-B alleles of most subjects accurately.

The chain carries TRBV18 and TRBJ2-5; 12 nucleotides align to TRBD2. The source is a woman between 18 and 30 years old in good health and CMV-seronegative. The sequenced sample was PBMCs. The CDR3 nucleotides read TGTGCCAGCTCACCCACTGGACTAGCGGGAACAGAGACCCAGTACTTC. Translated, it gives CASSPTGLAGTETQYF. Complete variable domain (other parts from reference TRBV18 and TRBJ2-5): NAGVMQNPRHLVRRRGQEARLRCSPMKGHSHVYWYRQLPEEGLKFMVYLQKENIIDESGMPKERFSAEFPKEGPSILRIQQVVRGDSAAYFCASSPTGLAGTETQYFGPGTRLLVL.